This entry describes one T cell receptor beta chain. Source study methods: Reference gene primer amplification in the assay estimated nucleated cell counts. Sequencing was performed with immunoSEQ multiplex PCR; in TCRdb, only in-frame clones are kept and a portion is missing. V and J calls plus clone size are reproduced from that table; the DNA served to infer D and trimming. The sample records roughly 240,000 clones, approximately 86% being singletons. This specimen belongs to a study of blood T cell repertoires in COVID-19. Turning to the study itself: Acute and convalescent COVID-19 specimens originated in the United States, Italy and Spain. In each case, the material was cDNA or gDNA derived from T cells, B-cell-depleted T cells, or PBMCs.

V dropped 4 bases and J dropped 5 bases, with 9 bases sitting between them. Germline CDR1 reads SNHLY; CDR2 reads FYNNEI. The CDR3 loop spans 13 amino acids. This rearrangement joins TRBV2 to TRBJ1-5; a possible D gene is TRBD1 (5 bases). This receptor was taken from a woman aged 25 to 39 who had recovered from COVID-19. Sequenced material: peripheral blood. CDR3 in amino acids: CASSGTGDQPQHF. Here the CDR3 DNA reads TGTGCCAGCAGTGGTACGGGGGATCAGCCCCAGCATTTT.